There are a few counts of the clone carrying this TCR beta chain. What it binds is unknown. This specimen belongs to a study of T cells in Graves' hyperthyroidism and ophthalmopathy. Study conclusions and caveats: It was a median approximately 7.1 months before onset that the model predicted ophthalmopathy. Ophthalmopathy cases were set apart from stable hyperthyroidism by a 13 V-J model.

Trimming cost V 0 bases and J 0 bases, with 6 bases left between them. The germline CDR1 and CDR2 sequences are SGHTA and FQGNSA. This CDR3 has 15 residues. For ophthalmopathy patients, the Clinical Activity Score was at least 3 and the NOSPECS grade at least 4; duration was under 3 months. Exclusion followed for patients with uncontrolled infection, other autoimmune disease, pregnancy or lactation. RNA transcripts were the template for amplifying TCR beta CDR3 regions. When the TCR CDR3 underwent first-round RT-PCR, the HTBI primer set was used. TCRdb itself ran the multiplex PCR reads through MiXCR, one entry per CDR3 protein. The profile shows around 300,000 distinct CDR3 sequences, around 15% of them singletons.

Input material: blood. The J gene is TRBJ2-1, the V gene TRBV7-2, with D hard to call. The sequence was collected from a woman aged 40 to 50 with Graves' ophthalmopathy. The CDR3, as DNA: TGTGCCAGCAGCTTAGCCTGGAGCTCCTACAATGAGCAGTTCTTC. Amino acid sequence: CASSLAWSSYNEQFF.